Listed below are T cell receptor beta chains from one sample, sequenced in a study of T cell changes during pregnancy in multiple sclerosis. Assay: immunoSEQ multiplex PCR; the TCRdb copy retains only in-frame clones and omits some. The sample carries roughly 40,000 clones, about nine tenths recorded once. This specimen consisted of CD4+ T cells from peripheral blood mononuclear cells, obtained in the first trimester of pregnancy. The source of these receptors is a female donor in good health, enrolled as a control in a pregnancy study. The CDR3 runs from the conserved cysteine through the conserved F or W. Fields, in order: D gene, V gene, J gene, CDR3 protein, CDR3 DNA. The D gene is left open where the match is weak.

NA	TRBV30	TRBJ2-2	CAWSVGGFGELFF	TGTGCCTGGAGTGTGGGCGGGTTCGGGGAGCTGTTTTTT
TRBD1	TRBV5-1	TRBJ2-7	CASSFRQGAYEQYF	TGCGCCAGCAGCTTCCGACAGGGGGCCTACGAGCAGTACTTC
TRBD1	TRBV5-1	TRBJ2-7	CASSQGDSLVYEQYF	TGCGCCAGCAGCCAAGGGGACAGTCTAGTCTACGAGCAGTACTTC
TRBD2	TRBV11-1	TRBJ2-7	CASSPPGPRSGGSYEQYF	TGTGCCAGCAGCCCCCCCGGCCCGAGAAGCGGGGGTTCCTACGAGCAGTACTTC
NA	TRBV19	TRBJ2-7	CASSKELQGIYEQYF	TGTGCCAGTAGTAAGGAATTACAGGGAATCTACGAGCAGTACTTC
NA	TRBV10-3	TRBJ1-6	CAIRQGSYSPLHF	TGTGCCATCAGACAGGGTAGTTATTCACCCCTCCACTTT
TRBD1	TRBV5-1	TRBJ1-4	CASRPGQTNEKLFF	TGCGCCAGCCGCCCGGGACAGACTAATGAAAAACTGTTTTTT
NA	TRBV7-9	TRBJ1-2	CASSLGQQAYGYTF	TGTGCCAGCAGCTTAGGACAACAGGCCTATGGCTACACCTTC
NA	TRBV5-8	TRBJ1-1	CASSFKGGIMNTEAFF	TGTGCCAGCAGCTTTAAAGGCGGCATCATGAACACTGAAGCTTTCTTT
TRBD1	TRBV14	TRBJ2-7	CASSPGQVLYEQYF	TGTGCCAGCAGCCCGGGACAGGTGCTCTACGAGCAGTACTTC
TRBD1	TRBV6-5	TRBJ1-6	CASSYLGQGDSPLHF	TGTGCCAGCAGTTACCTAGGACAGGGCGATTCACCCCTCCACTTT
TRBD1	TRBV18	TRBJ1-5	CASSPPGTGNQPQHF	TGTGCCAGCTCACCACCCGGGACAGGTAATCAGCCCCAGCATTTT
TRBD1	TRBV9	TRBJ2-5	CASSVAGQGRQETQYF	TGTGCCAGCAGCGTAGCCGGACAGGGCCGCCAAGAGACCCAGTACTTC
NA	TRBV18	TRBJ2-4	CASSLNRENIQYF	TGTGCCAGCTCCCTAAACAGGGAAAACATTCAGTACTTC
NA	TRBV6-4	TRBJ2-2	CASSPQGTGELFF	TGTGCCAGCAGCCCCCAGGGTACCGGGGAGCTGTTTTTT
NA	TRBV7-2	TRBJ2-3	CASSLNGVGTDTQYF	TGTGCCAGCAGCTTAAACGGGGTCGGCACAGATACGCAGTATTTT
TRBD1	TRBV28	TRBJ2-1	CASRDRSYNEQFF	TGTGCCAGCCGGGACAGGAGTTACAATGAGCAGTTCTTC
NA	TRBV6-1	TRBJ1-6	CASSEGRSLHF	TGTGCCAGCAGTGAAGGGCGGTCCCTCCACTTT
NA	TRBV4-2	TRBJ1-2	CASSQAGEGGYTF	TGTGCCAGCAGCCAGGCAGGGGAGGGTGGCTACACCTTC
NA	TRBV5-6	TRBJ1-5	CASSLRPSWRGRSNQPQHF	TGTGCCAGCAGCTTGCGCCCCTCTTGGAGGGGAAGGAGCAATCAGCCCCAGCATTTT